This T cell receptor beta chain appears in the sequencing data of a study of spatial heterogeneity in lung cancer. One entry per CDR3 protein results from TCRdb running MiXCR on the 5' RACE reads. Here the sample spans some 46,000 distinct CDR3 sequences, over 9.5% being singletons. Time point indicated: blood at routine non-recurrence follow-up after resection. V lost 0 bases and J 4 bases, leaving 7 bases between the germline ends. The length of the CDR3 is 13 residues. Germline lookup yields CDR1 SGHRS and CDR2 YFSETQ. This clonotype was picked up many times. This sample comprised PBMCs, obtained at follow-up. This chain joins TRBV5-1 and TRBJ1-2; no reliable D call. The source is a male donor with early-stage non-small cell lung cancer. The CDR3 protein is CASSLGSAYGYTF. In DNA form, the CDR3 reads TGCGCCAGCAGCTTGGGGTCTGCCTATGGCTACACCTTC.